The 17 T cell receptor beta chains given below trace back to one sample, sequenced in a study of OX40 agonist ivuxolimab in advanced cancers. The repertoire was sequenced with immunoSEQ multiplex PCR; TCRdb's copy has only in-frame clones and lacks some. The sample carries about 100,000 clones, roughly 90% recorded once. The source was CD4+ or CD8+ T cells sorted from blood, collected in a trial of the OX40 agonist ivuxolimab. These receptor sequences come from an adult with an advanced solid tumor such as melanoma, head and neck, liver or kidney cancer.

The chain links TRBV11-3 to TRBJ1-1; a weak D match, TRBD1 (5 bases). The CDR3 is 14 amino acids. From germline, CDR1 is SGHNT and CDR2 YENEEA. The V end was cut by 4 bases, the J end by 0 bases, with 9 bases between. The CDR3 region is CASSSGAVNTEAFF. CDR3 bases: TGTGCCAGCAGCTCCGGGGCTGTGAACACTGAAGCTTTCTTT.

This clone has just one count. This sequence joins TRBV29-1 and TRBJ1-4; D gene uncertain. V was trimmed by 7 bases and J by 4 bases, leaving 10 bases between them. Germline V gives CDR1 SQVTM, CDR2 ANQGSEA. CDR3 size: 12 residues. CDR3 amino acids: CSAAPVNEKLFF. In DNA form, the CDR3 reads TGCAGCGCCGCACCCGTTAATGAAAAACTGTTTTTT.

The rearrangement joins TRBV11-2 to TRBJ1-2; 7 bases are shared with TRBD1. V lost 4 bases and J lost 7; bases outside the gene matches: 6. The CDR3 has 13 residues. Per the germline V gene, CDR1 is SGHAT and CDR2 is FQNNGV. The CDR3 nucleotides read TGTGCCAGCAGCTATACAGGGGAGGTTGGCTACACCTTC. This codes for CASSYTGEVGYTF. The variable domain in full, with the rest retrieved from reference TRBV11-2 and TRBJ1-2, is EAGVAQSPRYKIIEKRQSVAFWCNPISGHATLYWYQQILGQGPKLLIQFQNNGVVDDSQLPKDRFSAERLKGVDSTLKIQPAKLEDSAVYLCASSYTGEVGYTFGSGTRLTVV.

The chain links TRBV25-1 to TRBJ2-7; no clear D gene. CDR3 size: 16 residues. Per germline, CDR1 MGHDK and CDR2 SYGVNS. The V end was cut by 4 bases, the J end by 1 base, with 17 bases between. The CDR3 here is CASSGFPADSSYEQYF. As DNA, the CDR3 is TGTGCCAGCAGTGGATTTCCTGCCGACTCGTCCTACGAGCAGTACTTC.

This sequence joins TRBV7-9 and TRBJ2-1; D is undetermined. CDR1 is SEHNR and CDR2 is FQNEAQ in the germline V gene (reference sequence). The CDR3 runs to 14 residues. Trimming took 4 bases from V and 3 from J, leaving 10 bases between them. The CDR3, as DNA: TGTGCCAGCAGCTCAGACCCTAACTACAATGAGCAGTTCTTC. As protein: CASSSDPNYNEQFF.

The rearrangement uses TRBV11-3 and TRBJ2-6; 8 bases map to TRBD2. V trimming: 6 bases; J trimming: 3 bases; junction bases outside the gene matches: 7. This CDR3 is 16 amino acids long. From germline, CDR1 is SGHNT and CDR2 YENEEA. DNA for the CDR3: TGTGCCAGCAGTCCGGGAGGGCTGCTTGGGGCCAACGTCCTGACTTTC. It specifies CASSPGGLLGANVLTF. Drawing the rest from reference TRBV11-3 and TRBJ2-6, the complete variable domain is EAGVVQSPRYKIIEKKQPVAFWCNPISGHNTLYWYLQNLGQGPELLIRYENEEAVDDSQLPKDRFSAERLKGVDSTLKIQPAELGDSAVYLCASSPGGLLGANVLTFGAGSRLTVL.

This clone was detected only once. The chain carries TRBV13 and TRBJ2-7; D might be TRBD2 (6 bases). The ends were cut back, 5 bases at V and 0 bases at J, with 17 bases in the middle. The CDR3 length is 16 residues. The germline V gene has CDR1 PRHDT and CDR2 FYEKMQ (reference sequence). CDR3 coding DNA: TGTGCCAGCAGCCCGGAGGGGCGGGGCGACTCCTACGAGCAGTACTTC. Its protein is CASSPEGRGDSYEQYF.

This chain's CDR3 is CASSPPSGTYEQYF. The CDR3 DNA reads as TGTGCCAGCTCACCACCCTCTGGTACCTACGAGCAGTACTTC. The chain employs TRBV18 and TRBJ2-7; unclear D gene. This CDR3 is 14 amino acids long. Trimming took off 0 bases at V and 2 bases at J, with 8 bases between the two ends. Germline CDR1 is KGHSH and CDR2 is LQKENI.

The chain links TRBV5-1 to TRBJ1-1; 8 nucleotides align to TRBD1. Trimming removed 1 base from V and 7 bases from J; junction bases left unmatched: 6. The length of the CDR3 is 14 residues. CDR1 and CDR2 (germline): SGHRS, YFSETQ. CDR3 coding DNA: TGCGCCAGCAGCTTGAACAGGGGGGGCGATGAAGCTTTCTTT. Its protein is CASSLNRGGDEAFF. Using reference TRBV5-1 and TRBJ1-1 for the parts outside the CDR3, the full variable domain is KAGVTQTPRYLIKTRGQQVTLSCSPISGHRSVSWYQQTPGQGLQFLFEYFSETQRNKGNFPGRFSGRQFSNSRSEMNVSTLELGDSALYLCASSLNRGGDEAFFGQGTRLTVV.

The chain uses TRBV30 and TRBJ1-5, with 8 nucleotides matching TRBD1. The CDR3 is 16 amino acids. Germline V CDR1 and CDR2: GTSNPN, SVGIG (reference sequence). J was trimmed by 1 base and V by 3 bases; bases with no gene match: 8. The chain's CDR3 is CAWSEGTGPSNQPQHF. The CDR3 nucleotides read TGTGCCTGGAGCGAGGGGACAGGACCCAGCAATCAGCCCCAGCATTTT.

This clone was counted at least ten times. The genes are TRBV18 and TRBJ2-7; D is undetermined. Germline V gives CDR1 KGHSH, CDR2 LQKENI. The CDR3 spans 15 residues. V dropped 3 bases and J dropped 2 bases, with 14 bases sitting between them. The CDR3 protein is CASSPNPDPAYEQYF. For the CDR3, the DNA is TGTGCCAGCTCACCCAATCCGGACCCGGCCTACGAGCAGTACTTC. Full variable domain (rest looked up from reference TRBV18 and TRBJ2-7): NAGVMQNPRHLVRRRGQEARLRCSPMKGHSHVYWYRQLPEEGLKFMVYLQKENIIDESGMPKERFSAEFPKEGPSILRIQQVVRGDSAAYFCASSPNPDPAYEQYFGPGTRLTVT.

This chain links TRBV4-3 with TRBJ2-3; D uncertain. V lost 3 bases, J lost 0 bases, and 4 bases lay in between. The CDR3 spans 13 residues. Germline-derived CDR1 and CDR2 are LGHNA and YSLEER. CDR3 nucleotides: TGCGCCAGCAGCCACAAGAGCACAGATACGCAGTATTTT. Protein: CASSHKSTDTQYF.

The chain employs TRBV7-2 and TRBJ2-5; 9 bases match TRBD2. The V gene's germline CDR1 is SGHTA and CDR2 FQGNSA. This CDR3 is 14 amino acids long. The trim removed 3 bases at V and 5 bases at J, leaving 4 bases unmatched. This CDR3 is CASSFSGSGETQYF. In nucleotides, the CDR3 is TGTGCCAGCAGCTTTAGCGGGAGTGGGGAGACCCAGTACTTC.

This chain uses TRBV28 with TRBJ2-6; D gene uncertain. Looked up from germline, CDR1 is MDHEN and CDR2 is SYDVKM. V dropped 9 bases and J dropped 0 bases, with 6 bases sitting between them. This CDR3 has 13 residues. As DNA, the CDR3 is TGTGCCAGTAAACTCTCTGGGGCCAACGTCCTGACTTTC. Translated, it gives CASKLSGANVLTF.

The chain has TRBV5-1 and TRBJ2-3; no reliable D call. The length of the CDR3 is 15 residues. Germline CDR1 is SGHRS and CDR2 is YFSETQ. Trimming pared 4 bases from V and 2 bases from J, leaving 14 bases between. The CDR3: CASSPGRAYTDTQYF. The CDR3 DNA follows: TGCGCCAGCAGCCCTGGGCGAGCCTACACAGATACGCAGTATTTT.

In DNA, the CDR3 is TGCGCCAGCAGCTTGGGAATCAGCCTGAACACTGAAGCTTTCTTT. Translated: CASSLGISLNTEAFF. The rearrangement joins TRBV5-1 to TRBJ1-1; D gene uncertain. V dropped 0 bases and J dropped 0 bases, with 9 bases sitting between them. The CDR3 has 15 residues. The germline gives CDR1 SGHRS, CDR2 YFSETQ.

The rearrangement links TRBV5-6 to TRBJ2-7; 9 bases agree with TRBD1. CDR1 SGHDT and CDR2 YYEEEE come from the germline V gene. Trimming took 1 base from V and 5 from J; bases not matched to a gene: 13. CDR3 length equals 17 residues. The CDR3 coding sequence is TGTGCCAGCAGCTTGCGCTCCCGGGACAGGGATTTCCACGAGCAGTACTTC. Protein product: CASSLRSRDRDFHEQYF.